These 8 T cell receptor beta chains were all obtained from the same sample, sequenced in a study of cytomegalovirus exposure and HLA in healthy donors. TCRdb's copy holds only in-frame clones and misses some; the assay was immunoSEQ multiplex PCR. Altogether 60,000 to 70,000 clones are present, roughly 92% being singletons, with the ten largest covering approximately 5.3%. Source material: PBMCs. Receptors originate from a man between 18 and 29 years old in good health and CMV-seropositive.

The chain combines TRBV6-5 with TRBJ2-1, with 7 positions matching TRBD2. After removal of 6 bases from V and 4 bases from J, the junction contained 9 bases not matched to a gene. The CDR3 has 15 residues. The germline gives CDR1 MNHEY, CDR2 SVGAGI. Here the CDR3 DNA reads TGTGCCAGCAGGTCCCCAAGCGGGATTTACAATGAGCAGTTCTTC. Its protein is CASRSPSGIYNEQFF.

V is TRBV6-1 and J is TRBJ1-3, with D maybe TRBD1 (6 bases). Germline V CDR1 and CDR2: MNHNS, SASEGT. This CDR3 is 14 amino acids long. Trimming stripped 2 bases from V and 7 bases from J, with 12 bases between. The CDR3 is CASSELGAGNTIYF. CDR3 sequence (DNA): TGTGCCAGCAGTGAATTGGGGGCCGGTAACACCATATATTTT.

The gene calls are TRBV6-5 and TRBJ2-7; 9 positions agree with TRBD1. V dropped 0 bases and J dropped 4; count of bases not matched to a gene: 4. The CDR3 contains 15 residues. CDR1 MNHEY and CDR2 SVGAGI come from the germline V gene. The CDR3 loop is CASSYSTGQGYEQYF. The CDR3 DNA reads as TGTGCCAGCAGTTACTCTACAGGACAGGGGTACGAGCAGTACTTC.

The rearrangement links TRBV27 to TRBJ2-7, with 14 nucleotides matching TRBD2. This CDR3 region has 15 residues. V trimming: 5 bases; J trimming: 3 bases; junction bases outside the gene matches: 3. Germline CDR1 reads MNHEY; CDR2 reads SMNVEV (reference sequence). This CDR3 reads CASSLGTSGSYEQYF. DNA for the CDR3: TGTGCCAGCAGTCTCGGGACTAGCGGGAGCTACGAGCAGTACTTC.

This clone appeared once. This chain uses TRBV9 with TRBJ2-3; weak D call: TRBD2 (5 bases). This CDR3 spans 15 amino acids. V dropped 6 bases and J dropped 3 bases, with 17 bases sitting between them. Germline loops: CDR1 SGDLS, CDR2 YYNGEE. CDR3 nucleotide sequence: TGTGCCAGCACCGAGGTTGGGGAGCCGACAGATACGCAGTATTTT. This codes for CASTEVGEPTDTQYF.

This chain uses TRBV28 with TRBJ2-7, with TRBD2 matching over 12 bases. The CDR3 is 15 residues long. V lost 5 bases, J lost 4 bases, and 6 bases stayed unmatched. Germline V gives CDR1 MDHEN, CDR2 SYDVKM. The CDR3 loop reads CASSSSLAGGYEQYF. The CDR3 bases are TGTGCCAGCAGTAGTTCACTAGCGGGAGGTTACGAGCAGTACTTC.

This chain uses TRBV25-1 with TRBJ1-1, with 9 nucleotides matching TRBD1. Germline CDR1 is MGHDK and CDR2 is SYGVNS. The V segment lost 10 bases and the J segment 5 bases; nucleotides outside the gene matches: 11. The CDR3 length is 14 residues. The CDR3, as DNA: TGTGCCACCAAAATGACAGGGGGAAGGACTGAAGCTTTCTTT. Its translation is CATKMTGGRTEAFF.

The V and J genes are TRBV4-2 and TRBJ2-1, with 11 nucleotides matching TRBD1. V gave up 4 bases and J gave up 8 bases; unmatched junction bases: 7. Germline CDR1 is LGHNA and CDR2 is YNFKEQ. The CDR3 contains 15 residues. The CDR3 nucleotides are TGTGCCAGCAGCCGGGACGGACAGGGGGCCGATGAGCAGTTCTTC. It is translated as CASSRDGQGADEQFF.